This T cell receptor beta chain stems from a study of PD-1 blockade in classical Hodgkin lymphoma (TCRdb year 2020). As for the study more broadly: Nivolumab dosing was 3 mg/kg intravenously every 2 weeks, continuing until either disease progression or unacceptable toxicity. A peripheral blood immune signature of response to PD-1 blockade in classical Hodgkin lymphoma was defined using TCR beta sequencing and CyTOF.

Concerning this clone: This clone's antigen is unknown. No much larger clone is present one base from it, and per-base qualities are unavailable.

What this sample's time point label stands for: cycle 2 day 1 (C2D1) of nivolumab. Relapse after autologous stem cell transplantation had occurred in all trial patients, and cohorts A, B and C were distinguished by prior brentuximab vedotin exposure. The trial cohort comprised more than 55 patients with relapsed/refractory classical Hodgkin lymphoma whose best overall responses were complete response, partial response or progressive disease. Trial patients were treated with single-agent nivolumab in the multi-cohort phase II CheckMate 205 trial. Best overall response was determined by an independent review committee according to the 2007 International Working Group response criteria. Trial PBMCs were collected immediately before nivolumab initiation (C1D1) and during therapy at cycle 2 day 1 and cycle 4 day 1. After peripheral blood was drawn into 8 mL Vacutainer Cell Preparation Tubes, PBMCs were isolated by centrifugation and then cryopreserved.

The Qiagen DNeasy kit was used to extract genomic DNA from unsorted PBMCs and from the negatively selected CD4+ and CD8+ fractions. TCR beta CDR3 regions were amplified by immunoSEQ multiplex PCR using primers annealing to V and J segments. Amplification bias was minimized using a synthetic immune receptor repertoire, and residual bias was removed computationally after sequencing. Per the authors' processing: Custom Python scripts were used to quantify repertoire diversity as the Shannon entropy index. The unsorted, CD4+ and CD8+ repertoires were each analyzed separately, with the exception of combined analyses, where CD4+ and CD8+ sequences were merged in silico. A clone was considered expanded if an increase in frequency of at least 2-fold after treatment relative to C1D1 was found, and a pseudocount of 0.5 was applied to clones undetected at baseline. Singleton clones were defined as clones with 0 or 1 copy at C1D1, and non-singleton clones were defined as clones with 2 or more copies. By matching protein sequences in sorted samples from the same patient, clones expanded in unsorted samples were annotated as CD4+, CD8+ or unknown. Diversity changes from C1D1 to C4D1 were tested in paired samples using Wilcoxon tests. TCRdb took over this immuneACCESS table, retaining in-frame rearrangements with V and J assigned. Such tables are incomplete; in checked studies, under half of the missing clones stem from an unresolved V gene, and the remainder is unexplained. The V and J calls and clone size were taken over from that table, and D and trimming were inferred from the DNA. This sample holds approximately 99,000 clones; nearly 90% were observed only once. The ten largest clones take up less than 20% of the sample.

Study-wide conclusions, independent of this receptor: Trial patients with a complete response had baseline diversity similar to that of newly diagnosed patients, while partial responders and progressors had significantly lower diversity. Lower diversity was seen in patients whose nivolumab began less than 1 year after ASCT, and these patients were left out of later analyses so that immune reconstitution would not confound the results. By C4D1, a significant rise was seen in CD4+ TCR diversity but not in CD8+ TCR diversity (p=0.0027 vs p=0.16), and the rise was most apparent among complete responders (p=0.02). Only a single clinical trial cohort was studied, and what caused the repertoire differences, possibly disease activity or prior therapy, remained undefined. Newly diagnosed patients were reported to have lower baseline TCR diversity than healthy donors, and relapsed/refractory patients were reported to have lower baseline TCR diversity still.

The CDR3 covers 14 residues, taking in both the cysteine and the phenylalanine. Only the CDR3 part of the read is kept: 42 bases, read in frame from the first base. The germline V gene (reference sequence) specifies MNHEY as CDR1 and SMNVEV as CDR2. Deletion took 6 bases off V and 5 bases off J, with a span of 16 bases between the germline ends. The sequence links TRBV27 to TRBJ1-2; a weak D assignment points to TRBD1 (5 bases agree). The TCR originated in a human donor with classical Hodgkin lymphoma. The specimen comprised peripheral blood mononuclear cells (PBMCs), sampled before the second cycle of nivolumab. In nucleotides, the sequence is TGTGCCAGCAGCCCCGGACAACTCGTATATGGCTACACCTTC. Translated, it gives CASSPGQLVYGYTF.